This TCR beta chain was identified during a study of shared clonotypes between healthy human individuals. Study as a whole: Researchers assigned three CD4 naive, three CD4 memory, two CD8 naive and one CD8 memory plate to each donor. General study results and limits: What naive subsets generally showed was a larger estimated richness than memory subsets showed. The small donor group covered limited genetic and exposure diversity.

Assay used: immunoSEQ multiplex PCR; TCRdb lists only in-frame clones, some missing. The sample records roughly 1 million clones, 75% being singletons. Remarks on this clone: Its specificity is unknown.

This CDR3 has 14 residues. The J segment lost 2 bases and the V segment lost 6 bases, leaving 4 bases of the junction unmatched. In germline, CDR1 is SNHLY, CDR2 FYNNEI. The clonotype comes from a man aged 18-30 years in good health. Sequencing was performed on memory CD4+ T cells sorted from blood. Regarding subset: CD45RA-negative fraction. V is TRBV2 and J is TRBJ2-3; 8 bases match TRBD2. CDR3: CASSTSGSTDTQYF. Written as DNA, the CDR3 is TGTGCCAGCAGCACTAGCGGATCCACAGATACGCAGTATTTT.